The clone carrying this TCR beta chain was counted between two and nine times. This sample is drawn from a study of blood T cell repertoires in COVID-19. Germline V gives CDR1 LGHNA, CDR2 YNFKEQ. The CDR3 length is 15 residues. With 0 bases removed from V and 1 base from J, the gap between germline ends came to 9 bases. Measured with immunoSEQ multiplex PCR; TCRdb has only the in-frame clones, and not every one. The table shows around 240,000 clones, with approximately 85% occurring only once. The chain has TRBV4-2 and TRBJ1-2, with unresolved D. Sequenced input: PBMCs or T cells enriched from blood (not recorded which). The receptor was isolated from a woman in her forties or fifties who had recovered from COVID-19. In nucleotides, the CDR3 is TGTGCCAGCAGCCAAGAGCGAAGGAGTAACTATGGCTACACCTTC. Translation gives CASSQERRSNYGYTF.